This T cell receptor beta chain was sequenced during a study of siplizumab effects on memory and regulatory T cells. The study's findings and limits: No more than a minor fraction of alloreactive clones could be traced back to unstimulated subsets.

Worth noting for this clone: The antigen is not known.

Assay: immunoSEQ multiplex PCR; the TCRdb copy retains only in-frame clones and omits some. The table lists approximately 46,000 clones, about 94% of them singletons. The germline V and J ends were trimmed by 6 bases and 13 bases, with 21 bases remaining between them. CDR3 length: 13 residues. CDR1 is KGHSH and CDR2 is LQKENI in the germline V gene. The sample taken for sequencing was CD8+ T cells sorted from blood. The chain joins TRBV18 to TRBJ2-5, with no clear D. The TCR sequence derives from a human donor in good health. The CDR3 spells CASSHSVAGSPYF. The CDR3 coding sequence is TGTGCCAGCTCCCATTCGGTGGCTGGTTCTCCGTACTTC.